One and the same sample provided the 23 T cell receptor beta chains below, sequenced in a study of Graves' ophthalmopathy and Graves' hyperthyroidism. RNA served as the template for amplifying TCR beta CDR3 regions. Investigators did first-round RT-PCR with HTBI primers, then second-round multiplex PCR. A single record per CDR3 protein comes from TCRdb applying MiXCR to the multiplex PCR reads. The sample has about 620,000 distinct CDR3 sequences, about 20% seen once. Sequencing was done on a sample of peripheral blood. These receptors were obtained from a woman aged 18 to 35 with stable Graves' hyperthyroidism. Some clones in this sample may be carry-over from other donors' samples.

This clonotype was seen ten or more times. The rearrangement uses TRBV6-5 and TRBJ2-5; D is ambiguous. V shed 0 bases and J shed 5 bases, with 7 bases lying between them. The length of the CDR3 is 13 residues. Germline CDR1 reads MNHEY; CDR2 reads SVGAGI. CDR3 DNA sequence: TGTGCCAGCAGTTACTCCCGCTGGGAGACCCAGTACTTC. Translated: CASSYSRWETQYF.

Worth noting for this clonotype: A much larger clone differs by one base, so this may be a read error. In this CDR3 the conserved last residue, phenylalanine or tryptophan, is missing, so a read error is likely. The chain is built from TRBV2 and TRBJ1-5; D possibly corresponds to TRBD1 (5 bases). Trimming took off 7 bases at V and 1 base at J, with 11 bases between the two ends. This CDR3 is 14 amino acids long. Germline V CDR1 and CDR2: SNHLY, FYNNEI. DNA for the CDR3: TGTGCCAGCACCTCAGGGAAAAGCAATCAGCCCCAGCATTTG. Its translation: CASTSGKSNQPQHL.

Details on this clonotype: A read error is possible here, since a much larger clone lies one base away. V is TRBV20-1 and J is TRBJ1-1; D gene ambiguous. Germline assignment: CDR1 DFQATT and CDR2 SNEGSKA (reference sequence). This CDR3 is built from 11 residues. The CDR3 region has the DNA TGCAGTGCTAGTGGTTTGGCTGAAACTTTCTTT. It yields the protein CSASGLAETFF.

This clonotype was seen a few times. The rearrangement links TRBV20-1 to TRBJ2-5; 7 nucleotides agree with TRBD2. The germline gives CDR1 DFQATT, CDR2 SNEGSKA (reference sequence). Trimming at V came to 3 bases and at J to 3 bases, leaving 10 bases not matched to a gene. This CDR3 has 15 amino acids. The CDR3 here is CSASGILGGEETQYF. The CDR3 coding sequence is TGCAGTGCTAGCGGGATTCTGGGGGGGGAAGAGACCCAGTACTTC.

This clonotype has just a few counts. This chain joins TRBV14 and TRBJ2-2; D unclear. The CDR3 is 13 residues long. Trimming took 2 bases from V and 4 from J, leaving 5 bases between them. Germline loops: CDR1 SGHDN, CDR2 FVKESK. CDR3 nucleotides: TGTGCCAGCAGCCAATTTTTCACCGGGGAGCTGTTTTTT. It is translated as CASSQFFTGELFF.

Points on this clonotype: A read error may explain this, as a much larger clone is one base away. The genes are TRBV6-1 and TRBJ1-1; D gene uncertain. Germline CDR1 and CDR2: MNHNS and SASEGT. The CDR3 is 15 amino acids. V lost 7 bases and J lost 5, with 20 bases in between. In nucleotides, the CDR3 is TGTGCCAGCATTCCCGGAAGGGAGGGAGGGACTGAAGCTTTCTTT. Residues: CASIPGREGGTEAFF.

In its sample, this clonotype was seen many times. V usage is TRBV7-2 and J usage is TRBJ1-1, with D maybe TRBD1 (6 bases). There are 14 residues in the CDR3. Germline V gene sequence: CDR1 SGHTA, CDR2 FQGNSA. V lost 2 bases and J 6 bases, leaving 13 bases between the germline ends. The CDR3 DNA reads TGTGCCAGCAGCTTAATTACAGGGAGTGCTGAAGCTTTCTTT. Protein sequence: CASSLITGSAEAFF.

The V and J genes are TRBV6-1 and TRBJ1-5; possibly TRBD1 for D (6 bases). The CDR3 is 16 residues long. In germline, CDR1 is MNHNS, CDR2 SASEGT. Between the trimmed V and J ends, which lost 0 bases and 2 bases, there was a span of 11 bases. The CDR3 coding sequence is TGTGCCAGCAGTGAAGCCGGCAGGGGTGGCAATCAGCCCCAGCATTTT. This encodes CASSEAGRGGNQPQHF.

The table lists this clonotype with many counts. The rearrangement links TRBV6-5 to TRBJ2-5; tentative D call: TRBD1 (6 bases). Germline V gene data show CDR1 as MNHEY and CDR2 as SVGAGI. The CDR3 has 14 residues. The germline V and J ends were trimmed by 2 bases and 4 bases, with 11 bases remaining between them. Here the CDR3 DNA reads TGTGCCAGCAGTTACGGGGCAGGGGTAGAGACCCAGTACTTC. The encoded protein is CASSYGAGVETQYF.

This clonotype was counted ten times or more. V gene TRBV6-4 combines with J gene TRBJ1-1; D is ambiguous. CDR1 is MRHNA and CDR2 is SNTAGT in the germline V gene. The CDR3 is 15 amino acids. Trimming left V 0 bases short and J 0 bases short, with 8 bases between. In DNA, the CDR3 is TGTGCCAGCAGTGACTCAACCGGGATGAACACTGAAGCTTTCTTT. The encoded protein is CASSDSTGMNTEAFF.

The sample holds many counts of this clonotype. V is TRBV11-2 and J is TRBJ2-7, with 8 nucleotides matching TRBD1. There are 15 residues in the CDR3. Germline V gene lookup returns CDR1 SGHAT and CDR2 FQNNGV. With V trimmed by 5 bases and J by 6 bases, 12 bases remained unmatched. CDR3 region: CASSRYQTGVGEQYF. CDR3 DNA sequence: TGTGCCAGCAGCCGCTACCAGACAGGGGTGGGCGAGCAGTACTTC.

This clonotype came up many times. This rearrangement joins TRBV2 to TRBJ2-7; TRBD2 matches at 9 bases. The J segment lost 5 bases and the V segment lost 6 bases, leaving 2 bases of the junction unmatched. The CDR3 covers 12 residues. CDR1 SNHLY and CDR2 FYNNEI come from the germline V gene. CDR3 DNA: TGTGCCAGCAGGGGACTAGCCCACGAGCAGTACTTC. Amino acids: CASRGLAHEQYF.

Here the CDR3 reads CASSNEPGRGAYEQYF. The CDR3 nucleotides are TGTGCCAGCAGTAACGAACCGGGACGCGGGGCCTACGAGCAGTACTTC. The rearrangement joins TRBV27 to TRBJ2-7, with D tentatively TRBD2 (6 bases). The CDR3 is made up of 16 amino acids. The germline V gene has CDR1 MNHEY and CDR2 SMNVEV (reference sequence). V was clipped by 5 bases and J by 2 bases, with 19 bases between them.

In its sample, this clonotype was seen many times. The CDR3 coding sequence is TGCAGCGTGGGGACAGGAGCCGACGCCTATGGCTACACCTTC. Protein: CSVGTGADAYGYTF. This sequence joins TRBV29-1 and TRBJ1-2, with 8 bases identical to TRBD1. The V and J ends lost 6 bases and 4 bases, in that order; junction bases with no gene match: 10. The CDR3 is 14 amino acids. Germline V lookup: CDR1 SQVTM, CDR2 ANQGSEA.

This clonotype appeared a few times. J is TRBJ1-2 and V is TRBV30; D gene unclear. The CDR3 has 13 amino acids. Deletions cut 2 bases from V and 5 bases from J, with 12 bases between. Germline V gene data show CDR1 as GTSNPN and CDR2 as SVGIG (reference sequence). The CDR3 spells CAWSPGRTYGYTF. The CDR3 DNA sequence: TGTGCCTGGAGTCCAGGACGGACTTATGGCTACACCTTC.

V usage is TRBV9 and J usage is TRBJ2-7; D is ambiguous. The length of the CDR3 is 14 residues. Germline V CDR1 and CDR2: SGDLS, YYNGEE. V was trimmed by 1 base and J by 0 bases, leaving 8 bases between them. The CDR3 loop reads CASSVMLGSYEQYF. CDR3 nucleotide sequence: TGTGCCAGCAGCGTAATGCTAGGCTCCTACGAGCAGTACTTC.

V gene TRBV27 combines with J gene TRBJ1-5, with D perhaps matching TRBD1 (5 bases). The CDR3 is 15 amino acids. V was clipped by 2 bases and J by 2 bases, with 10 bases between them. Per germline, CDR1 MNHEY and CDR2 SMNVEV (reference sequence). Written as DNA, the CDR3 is TGTGCCAGCAGTTTACGGGGGGTAGGCAATCAGCCCCAGCATTTT. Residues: CASSLRGVGNQPQHF.

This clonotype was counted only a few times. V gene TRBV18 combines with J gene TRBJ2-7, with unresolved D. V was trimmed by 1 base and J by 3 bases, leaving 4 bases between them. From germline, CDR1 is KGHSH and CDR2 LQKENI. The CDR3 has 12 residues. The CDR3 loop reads CASSPRFYEQYF. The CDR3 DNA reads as TGTGCCAGCTCACCACGATTCTACGAGCAGTACTTC.

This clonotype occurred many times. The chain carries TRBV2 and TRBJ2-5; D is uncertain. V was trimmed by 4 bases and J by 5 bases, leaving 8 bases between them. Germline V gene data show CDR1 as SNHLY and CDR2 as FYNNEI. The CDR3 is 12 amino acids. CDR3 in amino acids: CASSGISETQYF. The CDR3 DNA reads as TGTGCCAGCAGTGGGATATCGGAGACCCAGTACTTC.

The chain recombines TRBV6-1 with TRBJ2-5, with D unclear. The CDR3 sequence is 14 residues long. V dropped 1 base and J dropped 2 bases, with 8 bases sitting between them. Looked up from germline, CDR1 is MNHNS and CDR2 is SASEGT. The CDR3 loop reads CASSEGPTQETQYF. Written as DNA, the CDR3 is TGTGCCAGCAGTGAAGGACCAACACAAGAGACCCAGTACTTC.

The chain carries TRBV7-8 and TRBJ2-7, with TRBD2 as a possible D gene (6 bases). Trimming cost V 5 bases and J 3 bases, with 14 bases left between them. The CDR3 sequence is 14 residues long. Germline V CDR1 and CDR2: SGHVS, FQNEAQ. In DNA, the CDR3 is TGTGCCAGCAGCGTGGGACTGGGGGGCTACGAGCAGTACTTC. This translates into CASSVGLGGYEQYF. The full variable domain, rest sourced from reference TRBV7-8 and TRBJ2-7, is GAGVSQSPRYKVAKRGQDVALRCDPISGHVSLFWYQQALGQGPEFLTYFQNEAQLDKSGLPSDRFFAERPEGSVSTLKIQRTQQEDSAVYLCASSVGLGGYEQYFGPGTRLTVT.

The CDR3 DNA follows: TGTGCCAGCAGCGGACAGGGGGTACGCACTGAAGCTTTCTTT. It codes for CASSGQGVRTEAFF. The chain carries TRBV2 and TRBJ1-1; 10 bases are shared with TRBD1. Germline V gene data show CDR1 as SNHLY and CDR2 as FYNNEI. CDR3 length equals 14 residues. Germline trimming cut 6 bases from V and 4 bases from J; bases unmatched to any gene: 5.

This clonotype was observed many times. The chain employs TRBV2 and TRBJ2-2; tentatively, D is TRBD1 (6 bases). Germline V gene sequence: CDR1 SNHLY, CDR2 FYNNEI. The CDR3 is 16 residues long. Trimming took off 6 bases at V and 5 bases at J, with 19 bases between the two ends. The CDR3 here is CASSLWKGDRTGELFF. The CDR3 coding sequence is TGTGCCAGCAGCCTGTGGAAGGGGGATCGGACCGGGGAGCTGTTTTTT.